These 18 T cell receptor beta chains share one sample of origin, sequenced in a study of technical replicates of blood from several donors. Sequenced by immunoSEQ multiplex PCR; TCRdb stores in-frame clones only, minus some. Among around 57,000 clones listed, approximately 97% were seen once. Sample: T cells isolated from PBMCs. The receptor source for this set is a human donor in good health.

This chain joins TRBV12-5 and TRBJ1-2; D unresolved. Germline CDR1 LGHNT, CDR2 FRNRAP. The CDR3 consists of 13 residues. Trimming cost V 6 bases and J 2 bases, with 10 bases left between them. This CDR3 is CASGLGLNYGYTF. DNA for the CDR3: TGTGCTAGTGGGCTCGGACTGAACTATGGCTACACCTTC.

This clone was detected only once. The V gene is TRBV7-9, the J gene TRBJ1-1; 7 nucleotides align to TRBD1. The CDR3 covers 14 residues. The ends lost 6 bases at V and 0 bases at J; junction bases unmatched: 4. The V gene's germline CDR1 is SEHNR and CDR2 FQNEAQ (reference sequence). CDR3 in amino acids: CASRGTALNTEAFF. CDR3 in DNA: TGTGCCAGCAGGGGGACAGCACTGAACACTGAAGCTTTCTTT.

The chain carries TRBV11-3 and TRBJ2-7; the D gene is possibly TRBD2 (5 bases). The V end lost 1 base, the J end lost 3 bases, and 10 bases lay between the germline ends. The germline gives CDR1 SGHNT, CDR2 YENEEA. The CDR3 is made up of 14 amino acids. CDR3 in amino acids: CASSLGGVGYEQYF. In DNA, the CDR3 is TGTGCCAGCAGCTTAGGGGGAGTGGGCTACGAGCAGTACTTC.

This clone was counted once. The chain links TRBV10-1 to TRBJ1-5, with 7 bases fitting TRBD1. Germline V gene sequence: CDR1 WNHNN, CDR2 SYGVQD (reference sequence). V lost 8 bases to trimming and J lost 2 bases; unmatched junction nucleotides: 21. The CDR3 runs 19 residues. CDR3 in DNA: TGCGCCAGCTGGGCCCGGAAAACGTACAGGGGAAGGGGCAATCAGCCCCAGCATTTT. Translated: CASWARKTYRGRGNQPQHF.

CDR3 DNA sequence: TGTGCCAGCAGTGAACGATTAACAGGGATCTCTGGAAACACCATATATTTT. This translates into CASSERLTGISGNTIYF. The V and J genes are TRBV6-1 and TRBJ1-3, with D perhaps TRBD1 (6 bases). Germline lookup yields CDR1 MNHNS and CDR2 SASEGT. CDR3 length: 17 residues. The V end was cut by 2 bases, the J end by 0 bases, with 14 bases between.

The chain carries TRBV28 and TRBJ1-5; TRBD1 might be the D (5 bases). The V end lost 1 base, the J end lost 2 bases, and 12 bases lay between the germline ends. Germline V gene lookup returns CDR1 MDHEN and CDR2 SYDVKM. This CDR3 region has 16 residues. The CDR3 here is CASSLSTEGGNQPQHF. In DNA form, the CDR3 reads TGTGCCAGCAGTTTATCGACGGAAGGGGGCAATCAGCCCCAGCATTTT.

V is TRBV10-3 and J is TRBJ2-7, with D uncertain. Per germline, CDR1 ENHRY and CDR2 SYGVKD. This CDR3 is built from 17 residues. V was trimmed by 0 bases and J by 0 bases, leaving 15 bases between them. This chain's CDR3 is CAISESVSGHSSYEQYF. CDR3 nucleotide sequence: TGTGCCATCAGTGAGTCTGTATCAGGCCACAGCTCCTACGAGCAGTACTTC.

The chain couples TRBV5-4 to TRBJ2-3; D not resolved. CDR3 length equals 15 residues. Per germline, CDR1 SGHNT and CDR2 YYREEE (reference sequence). Trimming shortened V by 1 base and J by 0 bases, and 9 bases separated the two germline ends. Here the CDR3 DNA reads TGTGCCAGCAGCTTGCCCAACTGGAGCACAGATACGCAGTATTTT. Its translation: CASSLPNWSTDTQYF. Complete variable domain (other parts from reference TRBV5-4 and TRBJ2-3): ETGVTQSPTHLIKTRGQQVTLRCSSQSGHNTVSWYQQALGQGPQFIFQYYREEENGRGNFPPRFSGLQFPNYSSELNVNALELDDSALYLCASSLPNWSTDTQYFGPGTRLTVL.

The chain employs TRBV5-1 and TRBJ1-2; 12 nucleotides match TRBD1. Germline V lookup: CDR1 SGHRS, CDR2 YFSETQ. V dropped 2 bases and J dropped 3; count of bases not matched to a gene: 5. The CDR3 consists of 16 residues. DNA of the CDR3: TGCGCCAGCAGCTTCGGGACAGGGGGCGCGGACTATGGCTACACCTTC. Its protein is CASSFGTGGADYGYTF.

The rearrangement links TRBV2 to TRBJ1-1; D is possibly TRBD1 (5 bases). V lost 7 bases, J lost 4 bases, and 7 bases lay in between. Per germline, CDR1 SNHLY and CDR2 FYNNEI. The CDR3 has 11 residues. CDR3 in amino acids: CASMGGTEAFF. CDR3 in DNA: TGTGCCAGCATGGGGGGCACTGAAGCTTTCTTT.

The J gene is TRBJ2-5, the V gene TRBV5-1; D might be TRBD1 (6 bases). The CDR3 spans 14 residues. In germline, CDR1 is SGHRS, CDR2 YFSETQ. V shed 3 bases and J shed 4 bases, with 13 bases lying between them. The CDR3 region is CASSWGQGGETQYF. CDR3 coding DNA: TGCGCCAGCAGCTGGGGGCAAGGCGGAGAGACCCAGTACTTC.

The CDR3 DNA reads TGTGCCAGCAGTTCCGGACTAGCGGGAGCAGATACGCAGTATTTT. It specifies CASSSGLAGADTQYF. The chain combines TRBV6-1 with TRBJ2-3; 13 bases line up with TRBD2. The V gene's germline CDR1 is MNHNS and CDR2 SASEGT. The CDR3 sequence is 15 residues long. Unmatched junction bases numbered 3, after V lost 5 bases and J lost 4 bases.

CDR3 in amino acids: CASSHPPGPEGEKLFF. CDR3 nucleotide sequence: TGTGCCAGCAGCCATCCGCCGGGTCCGGAGGGTGAAAAACTGTTTTTT. The chain has TRBV7-8 and TRBJ1-4; D is unresolved. Germline CDR1 and CDR2: SGHVS and FQNEAQ. Between the trimmed V and J ends, which lost 5 bases and 7 bases, there was a span of 20 bases. The CDR3 loop spans 16 amino acids.

This chain connects TRBV21-1 to TRBJ2-4; the D call in the table, TRBD1, was not verified against the DNA. TRBV21-1 is noted as a pseudogene. The CDR3 extends over 18 amino acids. The CDR3 reads CASSSKQGTPTFKNIQYF. The CDR3 nucleotides read TGTGCCAGCAGCTCAAAACAGGGGACACCTACGTTCAAAAACATTCAGTACTTC.

V is TRBV29-1 and J is TRBJ1-4, with D perhaps matching TRBD1 (6 bases). The V end was cut by 0 bases, the J end by 7 bases, with 12 bases between. The length of the CDR3 is 14 residues. Germline V gene sequence: CDR1 SQVTM, CDR2 ANQGSEA. CDR3 sequence: CSVEEAQGGEKLFF. As DNA, the CDR3 is TGCAGCGTTGAAGAAGCACAGGGCGGTGAAAAACTGTTTTTT.

This clone was detected only once. The gene calls are TRBV5-1 and TRBJ2-3; unclear D gene. V gave up 0 bases and J gave up 1 base, with 9 bases separating them. The CDR3 has 15 residues. Germline V lookup: CDR1 SGHRS, CDR2 YFSETQ. CDR3 DNA sequence: TGCGCCAGCAGCTTGGATCCGAGCCGCACAGATACGCAGTATTTT. It codes for CASSLDPSRTDTQYF. Variable domain in full (rest from reference TRBV5-1 and TRBJ2-3): KAGVTQTPRYLIKTRGQQVTLSCSPISGHRSVSWYQQTPGQGLQFLFEYFSETQRNKGNFPGRFSGRQFSNSRSEMNVSTLELGDSALYLCASSLDPSRTDTQYFGPGTRLTVL.

The rearrangement uses TRBV4-1 and TRBJ2-7, with 8 bases lining up with TRBD1. V shed 2 bases, J shed 5 bases, and the junction held 11 bases outside the gene matches. Germline lookup yields CDR1 MGHRA and CDR2 YSYEKL. The CDR3 totals 16 residues. CDR3 sequence: CASSQRPGQVPHEQYF. The DNA of the CDR3 is TGCGCCAGCAGCCAACGCCCGGGACAGGTGCCTCACGAGCAGTACTTC.

The chain carries TRBV27 and TRBJ1-1, with 8 nucleotides matching TRBD1. This CDR3 spans 15 amino acids. The germline V gene has CDR1 MNHEY and CDR2 SMNVEV (reference sequence). The V and J ends lost 4 bases and 4 bases, in that order; junction bases with no gene match: 8. CDR3 loop: CASSSRQGLATEAFF. The CDR3 DNA is TGTGCCAGCAGTTCCCGACAGGGGTTGGCCACTGAAGCTTTCTTT.